This is a list of T cell receptor beta chains from one sample in a study of Tregs in tolerant kidney transplant recipients. The assay was immunoSEQ multiplex PCR, and TCRdb's table has in-frame clones only and misses some. The sample has approximately 90,000 clones; more than 80% are singletons. The sequencing input was CD8+ T cells from blood. Receptor source: a human donor in good health. Each CDR3 is given with its conserved first and last residue. The order of the fields is V gene, D gene, clone size, J gene, CDR3 DNA, CDR3 protein. A D gene is named only where the DNA matches it firmly. Clone size is given for some rows only: seen once, a few or many times, or a class if the clone is expanded.

TRBV5-4	TRBD1	NA	TRBJ1-2	TGTGCCAGCAGCTCACCGGGACAGGTATTCTCCCCAGAAGGCTACACCTTC	CASSSPGQVFSPEGYTF
TRBV4-1	TRBD2	NA	TRBJ2-5	TGCGCCAGCAGCTCCCGGACTAGCGGGAGCCAAGAGACCCAGTACTTC	CASSSRTSGSQETQYF
TRBV29-1	TRBD2	NA	TRBJ2-5	TGCAGCGTTGAAGATCTAGCCATGGCTAGCGGGAGGGGCGGAGAGACCCAGTACTTC	CSVEDLAMASGRGGETQYF
TRBV10-3	NA	few	TRBJ1-2	TGTGCCATTTCGGAAGCTAACTATGGCTACACCTTC	CAISEANYGYTF
TRBV4-1	NA	once	TRBJ2-2	TGCGCCAGCAGCCATCCGCGGGGTACGGCCGGGGAGCTGTTTTTT	CASSHPRGTAGELFF
TRBV11-2	NA	NA	TRBJ1-1	TGTGCCAGCAGCTTAGATAGTCCTGAAGCTTTCTTT	CASSLDSPEAFF
TRBV4-2	TRBD2	NA	TRBJ2-3	TGTGCCAGCAGCCAATTGACTAGCGAGGATACGCAGTATTTT	CASSQLTSEDTQYF
TRBV7-8	NA	NA	TRBJ1-4	TGTGCCAGCAGCAAAGGGGTCCTAATGGGGCGGAATGAAAAACTGTTTTTT	CASSKGVLMGRNEKLFF
TRBV5-1	TRBD2	NA	TRBJ2-7	TGCGCCAGTAGCGGGAACTCCTACGAGCAGTACTTC	CASSGNSYEQYF
TRBV19	NA	NA	TRBJ2-6	TGTGCCAGTAGTCGGGGGCTGGGGGGGGCCAACGTCCTGACTTTC	CASSRGLGGANVLTF
TRBV18	NA	NA	TRBJ1-4	TGTGCCAGCTCACGGAAGGACAGTGAAAAACTGTTTTTT	CASSRKDSEKLFF
TRBV5-1	TRBD1	NA	TRBJ2-1	TGCGCCAGCAGCTTGGAGGTAGGGGGCTGGGAGCAGTTCTTC	CASSLEVGGWEQFF
TRBV5-1	TRBD2	NA	TRBJ2-1	TGCGCCAGCAGCCTTAAGGGACTAGCGGGGAACAATGAGCAGTTCTTC	CASSLKGLAGNNEQFF
TRBV7-9	TRBD2	NA	TRBJ2-3	TGTGCCAGCAGCTCAGGGACTAGCGGGTCAACAGATACGCAGTATTTT	CASSSGTSGSTDTQYF
TRBV30	NA	once	TRBJ1-5	TGTGCCTGGAGTGACTCGCGGGGAAGGGCCCAGCATTTT	CAWSDSRGRAQHF
TRBV2	TRBD1	NA	TRBJ1-2	TGTGCCAGCAGTGAAGCGAGGACAGGGGTCGGCTACACCTTC	CASSEARTGVGYTF
TRBV15	NA	NA	TRBJ2-5	TGTGCCACCAGCACCCCGCGGGACCAAGAGACCCAGTACTTC	CATSTPRDQETQYF
TRBV10-3	NA	NA	TRBJ1-1	TGTGCCATCAGTGAGCCGGCAGGGGCGTCAGACACTGAAGCTTTCTTT	CAISEPAGASDTEAFF
TRBV5-4	NA	NA	TRBJ1-2	TGTGCCAGCAGCTTGACACAGAGCTATGGCTACACCTTC	CASSLTQSYGYTF
TRBV7-6	NA	NA	TRBJ2-1	TGTGCCAGCAGCTTAGACGTACCGGACAGGGAGGGGGACAATGAGCAGTTCTTC	CASSLDVPDREGDNEQFF
TRBV27	NA	NA	TRBJ2-7	TGTGCCAGCAGTCCCTCTTTTGGGGGCTCTGCCTACGAGCAGTACTTC	CASSPSFGGSAYEQYF
TRBV25-1	NA	NA	TRBJ1-2	TGTGCCAGCAGTGAATTTGGGGGCGGCTATGGCTACACCTTC	CASSEFGGGYGYTF
TRBV27	NA	NA	TRBJ1-4	TGTGCCAGCAGTCATAGGGGGGAGTATGAAAAACTGTTTTTT	CASSHRGEYEKLFF
TRBV4-1	NA	NA	TRBJ2-7	TGCGCCAGCAGCCACACCGAGACCAGCGACGAGCAGTACTTC	CASSHTETSDEQYF